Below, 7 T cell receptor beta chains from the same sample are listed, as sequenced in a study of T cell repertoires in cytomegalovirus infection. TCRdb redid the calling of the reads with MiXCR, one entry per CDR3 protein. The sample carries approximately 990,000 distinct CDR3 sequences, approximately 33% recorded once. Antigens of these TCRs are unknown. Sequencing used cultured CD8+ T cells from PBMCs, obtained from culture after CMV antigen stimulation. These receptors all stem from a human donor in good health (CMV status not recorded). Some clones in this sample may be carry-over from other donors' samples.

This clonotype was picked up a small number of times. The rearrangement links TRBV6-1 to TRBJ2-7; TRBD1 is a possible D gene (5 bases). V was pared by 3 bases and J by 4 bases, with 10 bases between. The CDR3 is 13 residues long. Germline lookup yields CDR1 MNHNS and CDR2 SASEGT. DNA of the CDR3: TGTGCCAGCAGTGACGCGAGACAGTACGAGCAGTACGTC. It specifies CASSDARQYEQYV.

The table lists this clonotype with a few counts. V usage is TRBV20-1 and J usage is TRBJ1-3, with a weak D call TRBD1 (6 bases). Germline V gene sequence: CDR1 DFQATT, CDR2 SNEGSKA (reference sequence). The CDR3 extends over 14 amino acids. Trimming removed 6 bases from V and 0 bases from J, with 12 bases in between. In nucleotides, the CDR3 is TGCAGTGCCACCCGACAGGACTCTGGAAACACCATATATTTT. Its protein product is CSATRQDSGNTIYF.

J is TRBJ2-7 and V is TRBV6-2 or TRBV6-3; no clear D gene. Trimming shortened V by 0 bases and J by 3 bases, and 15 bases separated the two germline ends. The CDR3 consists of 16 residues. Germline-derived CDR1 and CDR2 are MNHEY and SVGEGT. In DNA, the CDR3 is TGTGCCAGCAGTTACTCGAATACGATACCGAACTACGAGCAGTACGTC. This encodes CASSYSNTIPNYEQYV.

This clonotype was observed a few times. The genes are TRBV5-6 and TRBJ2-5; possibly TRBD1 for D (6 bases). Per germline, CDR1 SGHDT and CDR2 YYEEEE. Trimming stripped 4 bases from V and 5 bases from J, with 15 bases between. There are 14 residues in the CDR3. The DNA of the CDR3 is TGTGCCAGCAGCCCCTGGGGGCGTCGGGAGACCCAGTACTTC. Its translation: CASSPWGRRETQYF.

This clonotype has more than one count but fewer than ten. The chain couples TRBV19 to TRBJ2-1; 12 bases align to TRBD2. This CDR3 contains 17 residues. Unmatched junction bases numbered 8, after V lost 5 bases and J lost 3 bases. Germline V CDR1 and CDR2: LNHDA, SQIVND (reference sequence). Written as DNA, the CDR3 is TGTGCCAGTAGTGCTAATCTAGCGGGGGGGATCTACAATGAGCAGTTCTTC. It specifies CASSANLAGGIYNEQFF.

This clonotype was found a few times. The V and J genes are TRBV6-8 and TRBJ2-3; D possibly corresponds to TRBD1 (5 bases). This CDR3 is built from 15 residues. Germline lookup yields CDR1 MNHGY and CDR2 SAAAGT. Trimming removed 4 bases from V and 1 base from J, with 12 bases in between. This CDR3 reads CASSSDSAGTDTQYF. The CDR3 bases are TGTGCCAGCAGTTCTGACAGTGCTGGCACAGATACGCAGTATTTT.

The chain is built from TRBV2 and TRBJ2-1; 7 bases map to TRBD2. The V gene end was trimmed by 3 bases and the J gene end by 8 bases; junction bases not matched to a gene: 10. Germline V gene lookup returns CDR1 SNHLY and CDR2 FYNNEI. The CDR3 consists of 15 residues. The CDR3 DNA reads TGTGCCAGCAGTGATTGGGGGGGTAGTTTGGATGAGCAGTTCTTC. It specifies CASSDWGGSLDEQFF.